Each of the 20 T cell receptor beta chains below was sequenced from the same sample in a study of cytomegalovirus exposure and HLA in healthy donors. 60 Vbeta and 13 Jbeta primers were used in PCR. This table comes from immunoSEQ multiplex PCR, and its TCRdb copy is limited to in-frame clones, with some not included. The sample lists roughly 190,000 clones, 80% to 90% seen once, with around 1.4% in the top ten. Sequenced material: PBMCs. The receptors originated from a man aged 25-40 years in good health and CMV-seronegative.

This clone was picked up one time. The rearrangement uses TRBV28 and TRBJ1-2; D might be TRBD1 (6 bases). The CDR3 covers 14 residues. Germline-derived CDR1 and CDR2 are MDHEN and SYDVKM. Trimming removed 2 bases from V and 8 bases from J, with 15 bases in between. The CDR3 here is CASSLGGAWEGYTF. In DNA form, the CDR3 reads TGTGCCAGCAGTTTAGGGGGGGCCTGGGAAGGCTACACCTTC.

The V gene is TRBV30, the J gene TRBJ2-2; weak D call: TRBD2 (5 bases). The CDR3 covers 14 residues. Trimming removed 0 bases at V and 8 bases at J, with 13 bases between. Looked up from germline, CDR1 is GTSNPN and CDR2 is SVGIG (reference sequence). CDR3 loop: CAWSVAASGGELFF. DNA for the CDR3: TGTGCCTGGAGTGTAGCCGCATCGGGGGGGGAGCTGTTTTTT.

Comment on this clone: A read error may account for a junction end that differs from germline. Other DNA sequences within the sample encode an identical CDR3. The chain carries TRBV7-2 and TRBJ2-7, with TRBD2 identical over 9 bases. This CDR3 spans 16 amino acids. Germline CDR1 SGHTA, CDR2 FQGNSA. CDR3 sequence: CASSLKRASGVYEQYF. CDR3 nucleotide sequence: TGCGCCAGCAGCTTAAAAAGGGCTAGCGGGGTCTACGAGCAGTACTTC.

This sequence joins TRBV28 and TRBJ2-7; 8 bases map to TRBD1. With 4 bases clipped from V and 3 bases from J, the junction kept 5 bases outside the gene matches. Germline V gene data show CDR1 as MDHEN and CDR2 as SYDVKM. The CDR3 is 14 amino acids. CDR3 residues: CASSSGTGDYEQYF. CDR3 sequence (DNA): TGTGCCAGCAGTTCCGGGACAGGAGACTACGAGCAGTACTTC.

This sequence joins TRBV7-2 and TRBJ2-3; 8 bases line up with TRBD2. This CDR3 has 17 residues. CDR1 and CDR2 from the germline V gene are SGHTA and FQGNSA. Trimming took 1 base from V and 3 from J; bases not matched to a gene: 9. The DNA of the CDR3 is TGTGCCAGCAGCTTAGGTGTCCTAGCGGGCAGGACAGATACGCAGTATTTT. This codes for CASSLGVLAGRTDTQYF.

The chain combines TRBV6-1 with TRBJ1-2, with 9 bases identical to TRBD1. Germline V gene sequence: CDR1 MNHNS, CDR2 SASEGT. There are 16 residues in the CDR3. V gave up 4 bases and J gave up 1 base; unmatched junction bases: 7. CDR3 sequence reads: CASSGTGGSFNYGYTF. CDR3 nucleotides: TGTGCCAGCAGTGGCACAGGGGGCTCTTTTAACTATGGCTACACCTTC.

This sequence joins TRBV10-3 and TRBJ1-5; TRBD1 is a possible D gene (5 bases). Trimming stripped 3 bases from V and 3 bases from J, with 6 bases between. This CDR3 spans 13 amino acids. Germline CDR1 reads ENHRY; CDR2 reads SYGVKD. The chain's CDR3 is CAISEQDNQPQHF. CDR3 DNA: TGTGCCATCAGTGAACAGGACAATCAGCCCCAGCATTTT.

The V gene is TRBV28, the J gene TRBJ1-1; tentative D call: TRBD1 (6 bases). This CDR3 is 13 amino acids long. Trimming shortened V by 6 bases and J by 1 base, and 9 bases separated the two germline ends. Germline-derived CDR1 and CDR2 are MDHEN and SYDVKM. CDR3: CASRYRENTEAFF. The DNA of the CDR3 is TGTGCCAGCAGATACAGGGAGAACACTGAAGCTTTCTTT. Full variable domain (missing parts from reference TRBV28 and TRBJ1-1): DVKVTQSSRYLVKRTGEKVFLECVQDMDHENMFWYRQDPGLGLRLIYFSYDVKMKEKGDIPEGYSVSREKKERFSLILESASTNQTSMYLCASRYRENTEAFFGQGTRLTVV.

This clone occurred once. CDR3 protein: CASRPGQGIQGQPQHF. In DNA, the CDR3 is TGTGCCAGCAGACCGGGACAGGGGATTCAGGGTCAGCCCCAGCATTTT. The chain has TRBV2 and TRBJ1-5, with TRBD1 identical over 10 bases. The J segment lost 6 bases and the V segment lost 6 bases, leaving 11 bases of the junction unmatched. The germline V gene encodes CDR1 SNHLY and CDR2 FYNNEI. The CDR3 runs to 16 residues.

V and J are TRBV7-2 and TRBJ1-2, with 10 bases identical to TRBD1. This CDR3 has 17 amino acids. V dropped 3 bases and J dropped 7; count of bases not matched to a gene: 14. Germline lookup yields CDR1 SGHTA and CDR2 FQGNSA. The CDR3 coding sequence is TGTGCCAGCAGCTTCGGGACAGGGGTTAGTGTAAGGGGTGGCTACACCTTC. This translates into CASSFGTGVSVRGGYTF.

The rearrangement links TRBV13 to TRBJ2-1, with D perhaps matching TRBD2 (6 bases). The germline V gene has CDR1 PRHDT and CDR2 FYEKMQ (reference sequence). The length of the CDR3 is 14 residues. V was trimmed by 8 bases and J by 0 bases, leaving 11 bases between them. CDR3 region: CASSQGGSYNEQFF. The CDR3 DNA sequence: TGTGCCAGCTCCCAGGGAGGCTCCTACAATGAGCAGTTCTTC.

This clone has just one count. At one boundary the junction diverges from the germline segment, which might be a read error. J is TRBJ2-6 and V is TRBV2, with D tentatively TRBD1 (5 bases). CDR1 is SNHLY and CDR2 is FYNNEI in the germline V gene. The CDR3 loop spans 15 amino acids. CDR3 DNA: TGTGCCAGCAGTGAACATATCTCTGGGGCCAACGGCCTGACTTTC. Translated, it gives CASSEHISGANGLTF.

V usage is TRBV6-1 and J usage is TRBJ1-5, with 9 bases aligning to TRBD1. With V trimmed by 2 bases and J by 3 bases, 5 bases remained unmatched. This CDR3 region has 16 residues. Germline-derived CDR1 and CDR2 are MNHNS and SASEGT. This chain's CDR3 is CASSERYRGPNQPQHF. DNA for the CDR3: TGTGCCAGCAGTGAAAGGTACAGGGGGCCCAATCAGCCCCAGCATTTT.

This chain connects TRBV5-1 to TRBJ2-1; 10 bases fit TRBD2. The CDR3 has 16 amino acids. Germline V CDR1 and CDR2: SGHRS, YFSETQ. V gave up 4 bases and J gave up 4 bases; unmatched junction bases: 8. CDR3 DNA: TGCGCCAGCAGCCCTCTAGCGGGAGCGGATTACAATGAGCAGTTCTTC. This translates into CASSPLAGADYNEQFF.

The chain recombines TRBV7-9 with TRBJ1-2, with D possibly being TRBD1 (5 bases). There are 12 residues in the CDR3. CDR1 is SEHNR, CDR2 FQNEAQ, per germline (reference sequence). V was cut by 11 bases and J by 7 bases, with 17 bases left in between. The CDR3 DNA reads TGTGCCTCGGGGCGAGGGGAGGTTGGCTACACCTTC. Its translation is CASGRGEVGYTF.

V and J are TRBV27 and TRBJ2-7; D perhaps matches TRBD2 (6 bases). The germline V gene has CDR1 MNHEY and CDR2 SMNVEV (reference sequence). There are 14 residues in the CDR3. Between the trimmed V and J ends, which lost 3 bases and 2 bases, there was a span of 11 bases. The CDR3: CASSLAGTPYEQYF. CDR3 sequence (DNA): TGTGCCAGCAGTTTGGCGGGGACCCCCTACGAGCAGTACTTC.

The sample holds one count of this clone. The rearrangement links TRBV27 to TRBJ1-5; D is possibly TRBD1 (5 bases). The CDR3 extends over 14 amino acids. The ends were cut back, 8 bases at V and 0 bases at J, with 11 bases in the middle. Germline V gene sequence: CDR1 MNHEY, CDR2 SMNVEV (reference sequence). In nucleotides, the CDR3 is TGTGCCAGCGGAATAACAGGTAGCAATCAGCCCCAGCATTTT. It encodes CASGITGSNQPQHF.

The chain uses TRBV5-8 and TRBJ2-5, with D possibly matching TRBD2 (5 bases). Trimming removed 8 bases at V and 5 bases at J, with 31 bases between. The CDR3 contains 18 residues. CDR1 is SGHTS and CDR2 is YDEGEE in the germline V gene. CDR3 DNA: TGTGCCAGAGCAATCCGGGATCCCGGATCCCCCACGGAGGAGACCCAGTACTTC. Its translation is CARAIRDPGSPTEETQYF.

The gene calls are TRBV7-2 and TRBJ2-7, with TRBD1 matching 9 bases. CDR1 is SGHTA and CDR2 is FQGNSA in the germline V gene. The V gene end was trimmed by 1 base and the J gene end by 6 bases; junction bases not matched to a gene: 7. The CDR3 is 15 residues long. CDR3 in amino acids: CASSLGGTGKVEQYF. Here the CDR3 DNA reads TGTGCCAGCAGCTTAGGAGGGACAGGGAAGGTCGAGCAGTACTTC.

The V gene is TRBV6-5, the J gene TRBJ2-5; possible D gene TRBD1, 5 bases. The V gene lost 6 bases and the J gene lost 2 bases, with 10 bases spanning the gap. In germline, CDR1 is MNHEY, CDR2 SVGAGI. This CDR3 contains 13 residues. The CDR3 is CASRAGLQETQYF. For the CDR3, the DNA is TGTGCCAGCAGGGCAGGGCTGCAAGAGACCCAGTACTTC.